Following are 22 T cell receptor beta chains from one sample sequenced in a study of T cells expressing NK-cell markers. With the 5' RACE reads reprocessed, TCRdb shows one record per CDR3 protein and no DNA. The sample includes about 150,000 distinct CDR3 sequences. Sequenced material: blood T cells: a sorted CD56 or NKG2C T cell subset, CD4+ or CD8+ T cells, or bulk PBMC T cells (not recorded which). These receptor sequences come from a man aged 18 to 69 in good health.

The rearrangement uses TRBV27 and TRBJ2-1. The CDR3 loop spans 16 amino acids. The germline CDR1 and CDR2 sequences are MNHEY and SMNVEV (reference sequence). The CDR3 loop is CASSFLREMSYNEQFF.

The chain couples TRBV10-3 to TRBJ1-2; TCRdb reports TRBD1, a call that lacks DNA to check it against. This CDR3 spans 15 amino acids. Looked up from germline, CDR1 is ENHRY and CDR2 is SYGVKD. CDR3: CAISESAGPYYGYTF.

The genes are TRBV11-1 and TRBJ2-3; as DNA is missing, the TRBD2 call by TCRdb cannot be tested. Per germline, CDR1 SGHAT and CDR2 FQDESV (reference sequence). This CDR3 contains 18 residues. CDR3 residues: CASSALAGGPAGTDTQYF.

V usage is TRBV5-6 and J usage is TRBJ2-4; TCRdb lists TRBD2, though no DNA is available to test this call. The germline V gene encodes CDR1 SGHDT and CDR2 YYEEEE. The CDR3 extends over 13 amino acids. CDR3 loop: CASRLAGVNIQYF.

This rearrangement joins TRBV14 to TRBJ2-1; checking the TCRdb D call of TRBD1 is not possible without DNA. The CDR3 consists of 16 residues. CDR1 and CDR2 (germline): SGHDN, FVKESK. This CDR3 reads CASSPFPGVYYNEQFF.

This chain links TRBV7-8 with TRBJ1-4. Germline V gives CDR1 SGHVS, CDR2 FQNEAQ. The CDR3 extends over 16 amino acids. This CDR3 is CASSLARQPIGEKLFF.

CDR3 sequence reads: CASSGTVNTGELFF. This chain links TRBV7-3 with TRBJ2-2; absent DNA, TCRdb's TRBD1 call cannot be checked. The CDR3 is 14 residues long. CDR1 is SGHTA, CDR2 FQGTGA, per germline.

The V gene is TRBV12-3 or TRBV12-4, the J gene TRBJ1-5. The CDR3 loop spans 17 amino acids. The CDR3 loop is CASSFSGGLNGNQPQHF.

This chain links TRBV3-1 with TRBJ1-1; TCRdb selects TRBD1, and the lack of DNA leaves this call unchecked. Germline CDR1 and CDR2: LGHDT and YNNKEL (reference sequence). There are 14 residues in the CDR3. The CDR3: CASRPDRMNTEAFF.

This rearrangement joins TRBV14 to TRBJ2-3. Germline CDR1 is SGHDN and CDR2 is FVKESK. The CDR3 has 15 residues. This CDR3 is CASSTFGLALDTQYF.

This chain links TRBV28 with TRBJ2-1; the D call of TRBD1 rests on TCRdb alone, since no DNA is present to check it. This CDR3 region has 14 residues. Germline V lookup: CDR1 MDHEN, CDR2 SYDVKM. The CDR3 loop is CASSSPSGPYEQFF.

The V and J genes are TRBV10-2 and TRBJ2-3. The CDR3 runs 11 residues. Germline loops: CDR1 WSHSY, CDR2 SAAADI. CDR3 sequence: CASSEEYTQYF.

This chain uses TRBV5-6 with TRBJ1-2. The CDR3 has 12 residues. Germline assignment: CDR1 SGHDT and CDR2 YYEEEE. CDR3: CASSSMSGGYTF.

The J gene is TRBJ2-1, the V gene TRBV27; the D call from TCRdb, TRBD1, cannot be confirmed without DNA. This CDR3 comprises 17 residues. The germline CDR1 and CDR2 sequences are MNHEY and SMNVEV (reference sequence). CDR3 region: CASSPTRTGDSYNEQFF.

V usage is TRBV3-1 and J usage is TRBJ2-3; TCRdb lists TRBD1, though no DNA is available to test this call. Per the germline V gene, CDR1 is LGHDT and CDR2 is YNNKEL (reference sequence). The CDR3 is 17 amino acids. This CDR3 reads CASSAGQGRFITDTQYF.

The chain has TRBV13 and TRBJ1-2; TCRdb's D call, TRBD1, is unchecked because there is no DNA. Per the germline V gene, CDR1 is PRHDT and CDR2 is FYEKMQ (reference sequence). The CDR3 has 15 amino acids. The CDR3 loop reads CASSFGQGGSYGYTF.

The chain carries TRBV4-1 and TRBJ2-5. CDR3 length: 15 residues. Germline loops: CDR1 MGHRA, CDR2 YSYEKL. CDR3 protein: CASSPHVTLQETQYF.

The chain carries TRBV6-1 and TRBJ2-2. The CDR3 has 16 residues. Germline V CDR1 and CDR2: MNHNS, SASEGT. CDR3: CASSEKIGANTGELFF.

The chain uses TRBV12-3 or TRBV12-4 and TRBJ2-5; as DNA is missing, the TRBD1 call by TCRdb cannot be tested. This CDR3 is 15 amino acids long. The CDR3 loop is CASSVTGGTKETQYF.

The chain links TRBV5-6 to TRBJ2-7; no DNA is available, so the TRBD1 call from TCRdb remains unchecked. The CDR3 is 15 amino acids. Per the germline V gene, CDR1 is SGHDT and CDR2 is YYEEEE. This CDR3 is CASSLGTGTTGEQYF.

CDR3 amino acids: CASSLGLAGGHPSYNEQFF. J is TRBJ2-1 and V is TRBV5-4; checking the TCRdb D call of TRBD2 is not possible without DNA. Germline V gives CDR1 SGHNT, CDR2 YYREEE (reference sequence). The CDR3 is made up of 19 amino acids.

The chain is built from TRBV11-2 and TRBJ2-7; the TCRdb call, TRBD1, lacks DNA for checking. CDR1 and CDR2 from the germline V gene are SGHAT and FQNNGV. This CDR3 region has 15 residues. The chain's CDR3 is CASSLEYRVYNEQYF.